This T cell receptor beta chain derives from a study of CD8 T cells in ankylosing spondylitis. Study-wide points: For ankylosing spondylitis blood, a TCR beta motif of 8 or 9 highly homologous variants appeared characteristic.

The CDR3 is 16 residues long. V gave up 5 bases and J gave up 4 bases, with 15 bases separating them. Germline-derived CDR1 and CDR2 are MNHNS and SASEGT. To note about this clonotype: Its antigen is not identified.

Quantitative molecular-barcoded 5'-RACE generated the TCR beta libraries. TCRdb passed the 5' RACE reads through MiXCR, listing each CDR3 protein once. Of approximately 140,000 distinct CDR3 sequences listed, roughly 44% were seen once; the top ten hold approximately 14%. This TCR was recovered from a male donor with ankylosing spondylitis. The material sequenced was synovial fluid, either unsorted or a sorted T cell fraction (not recorded which). The V and J genes are TRBV6-1 and TRBJ1-6, with a tentative D call TRBD1 (5 bases). The CDR3 loop is CASSTWTGGYNSPLHF. In nucleotides, the CDR3 is TGTGCCAGCAGTACCTGGACGGGGGGTTATAATTCACCCCTCCACTTT.